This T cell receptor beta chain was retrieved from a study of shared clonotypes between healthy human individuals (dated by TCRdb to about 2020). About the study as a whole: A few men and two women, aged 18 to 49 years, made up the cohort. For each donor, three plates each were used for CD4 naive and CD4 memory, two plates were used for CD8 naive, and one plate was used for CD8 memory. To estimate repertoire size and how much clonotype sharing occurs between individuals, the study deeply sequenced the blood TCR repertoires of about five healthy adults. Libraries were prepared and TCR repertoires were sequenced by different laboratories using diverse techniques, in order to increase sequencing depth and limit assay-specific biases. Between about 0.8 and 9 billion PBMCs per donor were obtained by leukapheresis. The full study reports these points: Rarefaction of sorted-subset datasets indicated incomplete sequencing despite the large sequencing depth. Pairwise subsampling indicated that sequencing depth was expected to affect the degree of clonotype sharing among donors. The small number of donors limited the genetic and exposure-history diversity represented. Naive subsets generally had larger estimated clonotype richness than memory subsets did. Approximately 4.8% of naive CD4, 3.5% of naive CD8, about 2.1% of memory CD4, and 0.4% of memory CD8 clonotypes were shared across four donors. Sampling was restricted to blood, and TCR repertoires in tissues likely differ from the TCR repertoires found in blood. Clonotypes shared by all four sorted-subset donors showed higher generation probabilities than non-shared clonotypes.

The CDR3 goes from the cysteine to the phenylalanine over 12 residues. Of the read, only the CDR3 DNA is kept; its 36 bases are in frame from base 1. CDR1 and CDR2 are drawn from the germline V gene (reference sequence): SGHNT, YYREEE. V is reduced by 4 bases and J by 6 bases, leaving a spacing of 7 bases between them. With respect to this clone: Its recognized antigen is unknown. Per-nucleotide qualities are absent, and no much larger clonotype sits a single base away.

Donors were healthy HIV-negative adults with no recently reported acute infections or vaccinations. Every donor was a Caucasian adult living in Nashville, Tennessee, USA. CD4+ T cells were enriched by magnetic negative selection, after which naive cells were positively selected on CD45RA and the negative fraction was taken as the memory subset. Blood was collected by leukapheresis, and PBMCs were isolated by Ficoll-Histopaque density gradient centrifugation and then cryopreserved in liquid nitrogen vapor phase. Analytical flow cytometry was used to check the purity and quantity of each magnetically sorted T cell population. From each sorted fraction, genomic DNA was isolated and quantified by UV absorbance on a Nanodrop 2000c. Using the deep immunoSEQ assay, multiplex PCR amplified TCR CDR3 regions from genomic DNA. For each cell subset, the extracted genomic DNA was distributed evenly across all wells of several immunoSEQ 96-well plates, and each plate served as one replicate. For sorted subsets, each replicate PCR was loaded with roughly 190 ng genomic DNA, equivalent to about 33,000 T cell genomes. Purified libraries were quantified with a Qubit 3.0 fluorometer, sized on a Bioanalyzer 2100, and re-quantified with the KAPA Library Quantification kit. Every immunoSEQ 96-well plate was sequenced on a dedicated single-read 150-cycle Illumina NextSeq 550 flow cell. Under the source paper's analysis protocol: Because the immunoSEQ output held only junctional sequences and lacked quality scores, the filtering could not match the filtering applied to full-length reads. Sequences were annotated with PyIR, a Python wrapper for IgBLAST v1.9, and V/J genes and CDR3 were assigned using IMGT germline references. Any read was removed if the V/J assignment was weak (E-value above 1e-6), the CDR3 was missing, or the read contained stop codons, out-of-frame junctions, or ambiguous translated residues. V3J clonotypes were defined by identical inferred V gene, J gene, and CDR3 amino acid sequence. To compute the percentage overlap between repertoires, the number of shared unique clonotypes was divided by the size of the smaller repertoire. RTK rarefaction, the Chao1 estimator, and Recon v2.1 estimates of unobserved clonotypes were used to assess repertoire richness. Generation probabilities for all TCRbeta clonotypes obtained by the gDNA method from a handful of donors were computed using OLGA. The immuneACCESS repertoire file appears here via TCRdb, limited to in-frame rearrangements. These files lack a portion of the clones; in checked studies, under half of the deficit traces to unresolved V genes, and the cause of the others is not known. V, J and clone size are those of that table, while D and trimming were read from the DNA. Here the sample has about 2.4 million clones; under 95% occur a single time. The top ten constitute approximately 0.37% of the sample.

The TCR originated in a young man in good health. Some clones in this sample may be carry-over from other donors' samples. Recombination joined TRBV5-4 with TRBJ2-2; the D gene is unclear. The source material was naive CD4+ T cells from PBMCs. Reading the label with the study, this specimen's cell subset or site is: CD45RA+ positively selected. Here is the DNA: TGTGCCAGCAGCCGGAGCGCCGGGGAGCTGTTTTTT. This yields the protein CASSRSAGELFF. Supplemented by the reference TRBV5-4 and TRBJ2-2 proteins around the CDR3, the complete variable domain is ETGVTQSPTHLIKTRGQQVTLRCSSQSGHNTVSWYQQALGQGPQFIFQYYREEENGRGNFPPRFSGLQFPNYSSELNVNALELDDSALYLCASSRSAGELFFGEGSRLTVL.